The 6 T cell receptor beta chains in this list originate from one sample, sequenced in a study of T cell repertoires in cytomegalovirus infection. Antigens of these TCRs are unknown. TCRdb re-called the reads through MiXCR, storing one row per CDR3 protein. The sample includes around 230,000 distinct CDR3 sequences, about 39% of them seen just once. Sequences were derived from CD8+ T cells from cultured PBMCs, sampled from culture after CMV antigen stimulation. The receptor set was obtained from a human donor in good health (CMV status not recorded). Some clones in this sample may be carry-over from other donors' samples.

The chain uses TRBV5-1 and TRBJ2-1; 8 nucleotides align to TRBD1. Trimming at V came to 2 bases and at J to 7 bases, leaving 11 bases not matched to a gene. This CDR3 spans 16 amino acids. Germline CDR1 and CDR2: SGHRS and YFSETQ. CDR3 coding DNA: TGCGCCAGCAGCTTAATCCAGGGGGCGTTCGTAAATGAGCAGTTCTTC. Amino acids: CASSLIQGAFVNEQFF.

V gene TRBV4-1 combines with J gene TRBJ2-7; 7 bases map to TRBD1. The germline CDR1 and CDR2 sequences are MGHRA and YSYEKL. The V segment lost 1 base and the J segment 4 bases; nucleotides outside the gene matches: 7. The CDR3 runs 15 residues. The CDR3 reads CASSQAGTEAYEQYF. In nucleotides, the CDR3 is TGCGCCAGCAGCCAAGCCGGGACAGAAGCTTACGAGCAGTACTTC.

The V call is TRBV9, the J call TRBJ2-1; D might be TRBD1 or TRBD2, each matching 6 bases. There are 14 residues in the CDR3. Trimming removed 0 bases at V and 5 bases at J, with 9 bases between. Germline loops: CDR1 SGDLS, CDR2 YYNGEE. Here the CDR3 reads CASSVAGEDNEQFF. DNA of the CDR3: TGTGCCAGCAGCGTAGCAGGGGAGGACAATGAGCAGTTCTTC.

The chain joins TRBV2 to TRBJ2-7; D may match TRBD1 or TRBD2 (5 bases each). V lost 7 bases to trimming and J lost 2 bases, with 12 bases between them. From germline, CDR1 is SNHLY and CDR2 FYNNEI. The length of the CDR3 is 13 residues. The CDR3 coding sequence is TGTGCCAGCATCCCGGGGCCCGCCTACGAGCAGTACTTC. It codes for CASIPGPAYEQYF.

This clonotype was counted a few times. The CDR3 loop is CASSLGGTTGASGANVLTF. For the CDR3, the DNA is TGTGCCAGCAGCCTTGGGGGGACTACAGGGGCGTCTGGGGCCAACGTCCTGACTTTC. V usage is TRBV5-4 and J usage is TRBJ2-6, with D perhaps given as TRBD1 or TRBD2 (7 bases each). The CDR3 consists of 19 residues. CDR1 and CDR2 (germline): SGHNT, YYREEE (reference sequence). V lost 4 bases and J 1 base, leaving 21 bases between the germline ends.

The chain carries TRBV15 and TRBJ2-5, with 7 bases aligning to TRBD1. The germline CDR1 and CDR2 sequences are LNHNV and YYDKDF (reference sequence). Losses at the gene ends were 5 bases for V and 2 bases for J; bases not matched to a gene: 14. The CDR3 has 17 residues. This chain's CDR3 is CATSSRYNRGPQETQYF. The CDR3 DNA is TGTGCCACCAGCTCGCGTTATAACAGGGGCCCACAAGAGACCCAGTACTTC.